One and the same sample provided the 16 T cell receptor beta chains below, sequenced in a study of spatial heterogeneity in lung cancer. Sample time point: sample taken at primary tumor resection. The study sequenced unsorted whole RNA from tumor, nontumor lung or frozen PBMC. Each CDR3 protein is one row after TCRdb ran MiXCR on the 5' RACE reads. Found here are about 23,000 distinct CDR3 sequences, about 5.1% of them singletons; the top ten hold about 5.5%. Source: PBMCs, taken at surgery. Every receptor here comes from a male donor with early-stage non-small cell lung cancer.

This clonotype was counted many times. The CDR3 DNA reads TGTGCCAGCAGGCGTGTCGGGGGGGCCGTCGCCGGGGAGCTGTTTTTT. Its translation is CASRRVGGAVAGELFF. The chain couples TRBV2 to TRBJ2-2; 8 bases map to TRBD2. The CDR3 sequence is 16 residues long. With 6 bases clipped from V and 6 bases from J, the junction kept 12 bases outside the gene matches. CDR1 and CDR2 (germline): SNHLY, FYNNEI. Supplemented by reference TRBV2 and TRBJ2-2, the full variable domain reads EPEVTQTPSHQVTQMGQEVILRCVPISNHLYFYWYRQILGQKVEFLVSFYNNEISEKSEIFDDQFSVERPDGSNFTLKIRSTKLEDSAMYFCASRRVGGAVAGELFFGEGSRLTVL.

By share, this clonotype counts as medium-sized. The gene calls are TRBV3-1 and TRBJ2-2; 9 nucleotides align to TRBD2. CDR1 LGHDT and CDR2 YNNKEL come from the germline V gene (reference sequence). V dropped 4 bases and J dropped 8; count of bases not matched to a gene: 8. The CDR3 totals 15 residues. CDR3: CASSPYRTSAGELFF. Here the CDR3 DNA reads TGTGCCAGCAGCCCCTACCGGACTAGCGCAGGGGAGCTGTTTTTT.

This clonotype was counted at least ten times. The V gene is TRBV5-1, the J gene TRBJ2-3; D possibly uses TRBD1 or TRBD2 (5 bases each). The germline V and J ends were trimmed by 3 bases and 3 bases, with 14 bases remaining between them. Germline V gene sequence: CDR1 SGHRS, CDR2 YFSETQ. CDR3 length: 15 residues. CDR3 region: CASSWGGLETDTQYF. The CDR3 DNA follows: TGCGCCAGCAGCTGGGGCGGACTGGAGACAGATACGCAGTATTTT.

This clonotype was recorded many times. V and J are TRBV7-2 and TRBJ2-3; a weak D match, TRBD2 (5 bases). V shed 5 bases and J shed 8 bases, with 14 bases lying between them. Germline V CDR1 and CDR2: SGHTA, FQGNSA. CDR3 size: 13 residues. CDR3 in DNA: TGTGCCAGCAGCACGAACCGGGAAGGTACGCAGTATTTT. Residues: CASSTNREGTQYF.

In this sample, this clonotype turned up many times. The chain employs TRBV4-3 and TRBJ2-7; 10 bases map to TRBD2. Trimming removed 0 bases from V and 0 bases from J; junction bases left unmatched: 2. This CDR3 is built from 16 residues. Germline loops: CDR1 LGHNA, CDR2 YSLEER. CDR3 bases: TGCGCCAGCAGCCAAGATACTAGCGGGGCCTCCTACGAGCAGTACTTC. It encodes CASSQDTSGASYEQYF.

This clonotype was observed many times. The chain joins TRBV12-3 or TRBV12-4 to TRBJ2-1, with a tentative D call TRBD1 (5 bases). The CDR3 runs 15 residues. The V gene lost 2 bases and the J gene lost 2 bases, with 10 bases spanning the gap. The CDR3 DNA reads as TGTGCCAGCAGTTTAATGGCAGGGCCCTACAATGAGCAGTTCTTC. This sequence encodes CASSLMAGPYNEQFF.

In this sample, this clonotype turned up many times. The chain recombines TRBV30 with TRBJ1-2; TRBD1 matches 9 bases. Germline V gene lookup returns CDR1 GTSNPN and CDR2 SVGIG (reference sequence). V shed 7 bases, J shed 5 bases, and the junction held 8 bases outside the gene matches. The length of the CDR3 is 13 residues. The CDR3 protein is CALTGGNKYGYTF. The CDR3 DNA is TGTGCCTTAACAGGGGGCAACAAATATGGCTACACCTTC. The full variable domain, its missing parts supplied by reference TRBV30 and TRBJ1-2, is SQTIHQWPATLVQPVGSPLSLECTVEGTSNPNLYWYRQAAGRGLQLLFYSVGIGQISSEVPQNLSASRPQDRQFILSSKKLLLSDSGFYLCALTGGNKYGYTFGSGTRLTVV.

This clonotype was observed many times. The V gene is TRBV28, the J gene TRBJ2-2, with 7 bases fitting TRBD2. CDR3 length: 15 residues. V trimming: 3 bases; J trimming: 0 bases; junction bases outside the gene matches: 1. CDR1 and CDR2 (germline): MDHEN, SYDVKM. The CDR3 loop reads CASSFRGANTGELFF. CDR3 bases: TGTGCCAGCAGTTTTCGGGGGGCGAACACCGGGGAGCTGTTTTTT. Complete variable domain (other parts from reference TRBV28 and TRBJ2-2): DVKVTQSSRYLVKRTGEKVFLECVQDMDHENMFWYRQDPGLGLRLIYFSYDVKMKEKGDIPEGYSVSREKKERFSLILESASTNQTSMYLCASSFRGANTGELFFGEGSRLTVL.

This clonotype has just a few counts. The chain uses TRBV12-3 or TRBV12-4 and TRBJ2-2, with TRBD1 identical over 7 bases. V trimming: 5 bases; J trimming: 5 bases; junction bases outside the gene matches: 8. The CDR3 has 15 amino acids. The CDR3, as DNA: TGTGCCAGCAGTATGCGACAGGGAAATACCGGGGAGCTGTTTTTT. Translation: CASSMRQGNTGELFF.

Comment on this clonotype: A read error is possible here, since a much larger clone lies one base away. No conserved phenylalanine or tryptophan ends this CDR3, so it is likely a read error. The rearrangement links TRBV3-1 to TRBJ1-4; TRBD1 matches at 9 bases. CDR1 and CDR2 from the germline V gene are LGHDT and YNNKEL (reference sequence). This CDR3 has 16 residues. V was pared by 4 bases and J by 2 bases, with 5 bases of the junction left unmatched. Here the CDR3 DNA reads TGTGCCAGCAGCCCCTACAGGGGGCTGACTAATGAAAAACTGTTTTCT. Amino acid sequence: CASSPYRGLTNEKLFS.

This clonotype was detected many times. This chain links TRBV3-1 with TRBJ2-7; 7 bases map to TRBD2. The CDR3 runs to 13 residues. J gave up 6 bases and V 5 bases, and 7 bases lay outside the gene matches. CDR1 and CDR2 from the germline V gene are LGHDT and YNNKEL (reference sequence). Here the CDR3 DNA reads TGTGCCAGCAGCGGTCCTACTAGCGCCGAGCAGTACTTC. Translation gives CASSGPTSAEQYF.

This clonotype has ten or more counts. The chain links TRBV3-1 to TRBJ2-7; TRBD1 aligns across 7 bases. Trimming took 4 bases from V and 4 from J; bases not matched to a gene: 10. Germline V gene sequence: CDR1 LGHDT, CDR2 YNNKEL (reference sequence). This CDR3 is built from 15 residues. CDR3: CASSRGTVTGYEQYF. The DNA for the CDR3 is TGTGCCAGCAGCCGGGGGACAGTAACTGGGTACGAGCAGTACTTC.

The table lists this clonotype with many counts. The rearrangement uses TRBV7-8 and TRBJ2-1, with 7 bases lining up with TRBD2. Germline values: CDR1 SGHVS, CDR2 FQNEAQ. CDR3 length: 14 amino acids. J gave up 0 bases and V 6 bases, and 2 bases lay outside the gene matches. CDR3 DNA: TGTGCCAGCAGGGGCGGGAGCTCCTACAATGAGCAGTTCTTC. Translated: CASRGGSSYNEQFF.

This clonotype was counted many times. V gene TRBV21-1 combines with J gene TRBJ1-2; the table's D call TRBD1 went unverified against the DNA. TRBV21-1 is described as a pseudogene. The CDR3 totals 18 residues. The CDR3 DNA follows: TGTGCCAGCAGCAAAAATTCGGGAAACGAGGGACAGGGCTATGGCTACACCTTC. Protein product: CASSKNSGNEGQGYGYTF.

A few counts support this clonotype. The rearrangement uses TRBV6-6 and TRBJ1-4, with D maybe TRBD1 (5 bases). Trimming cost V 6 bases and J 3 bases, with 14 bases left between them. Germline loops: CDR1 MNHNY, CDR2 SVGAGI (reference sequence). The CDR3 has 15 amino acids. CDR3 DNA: TGTGCCAGCAGGGGGGACGGACCCGCTAATGAAAAACTGTTTTTT. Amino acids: CASRGDGPANEKLFF.

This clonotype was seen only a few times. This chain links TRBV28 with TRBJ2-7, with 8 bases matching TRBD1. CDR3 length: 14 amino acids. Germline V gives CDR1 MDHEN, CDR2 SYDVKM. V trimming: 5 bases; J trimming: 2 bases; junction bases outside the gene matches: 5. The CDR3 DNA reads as TGTGCCAGCAGTCTTACAGGGGGAACCTACGAGCAGTACTTC. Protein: CASSLTGGTYEQYF. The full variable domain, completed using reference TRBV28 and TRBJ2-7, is DVKVTQSSRYLVKRTGEKVFLECVQDMDHENMFWYRQDPGLGLRLIYFSYDVKMKEKGDIPEGYSVSREKKERFSLILESASTNQTSMYLCASSLTGGTYEQYFGPGTRLTVT.